Sequencing of this T cell receptor beta chain was carried out in a study of blood T cell repertoires in COVID-19. About the study: The study drew acute and convalescent COVID-19 samples from the United States, Italy and Spain.

Trimming took 4 bases from V and 5 from J, leaving 15 bases between them. In germline, CDR1 is SGDLS, CDR2 YYNGEE. The CDR3 sequence is 14 residues long. Clones were sequenced by immunoSEQ multiplex PCR, and TCRdb holds only the in-frame ones, with some missing. The table records about 70,000 clones, more than 65% of them present only once. The clonotype originates from a woman in her 70s with acute or convalescent COVID-19. The rearrangement joins TRBV9 to TRBJ1-2; D is ambiguous. Sample: peripheral blood. CDR3 sequence: CASSPQTGYYGYTF. The CDR3 DNA reads as TGTGCCAGCAGCCCCCAGACCGGGTATTATGGCTACACCTTC.